The T cell receptor (beta chain) under discussion was sequenced for a study of cytomegalovirus exposure and HLA in healthy donors. Researchers ran the PCR with 60 Vbeta and 13 Jbeta primers. Data came from immunoSEQ multiplex PCR; TCRdb stores just in-frame clones and leaves some out. The sample consists of 160,000 or so clones, roughly 81% of them appearing once. The sequencing input was PBMCs. The clonotype originates from a woman younger than 30 in good health and CMV-seronegative.

This chain's CDR3 is CASSYSIPGTGELFF. The DNA of the CDR3 is TGTGCCAGCAGTTACTCGATACCAGGGACCGGGGAGCTGTTTTTT. The V and J genes are TRBV6-6 and TRBJ2-2; D might be TRBD1 (5 bases). Between the trimmed V and J ends, which lost 0 bases and 5 bases, there was a span of 10 bases. The CDR3 is 15 amino acids. Germline V gene lookup returns CDR1 MNHNY and CDR2 SVGAGI (reference sequence).